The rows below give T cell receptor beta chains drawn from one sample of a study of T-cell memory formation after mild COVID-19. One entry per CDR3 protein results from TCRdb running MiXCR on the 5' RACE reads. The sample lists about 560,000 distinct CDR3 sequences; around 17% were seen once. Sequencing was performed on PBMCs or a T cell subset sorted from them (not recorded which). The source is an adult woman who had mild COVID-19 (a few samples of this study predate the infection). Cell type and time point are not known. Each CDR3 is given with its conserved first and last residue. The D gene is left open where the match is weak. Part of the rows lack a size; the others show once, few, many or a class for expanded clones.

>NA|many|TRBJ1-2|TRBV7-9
TGTGCCAGCAGCCCTCGGGTGGGGTATGGCTACACCTTC
CASSPRVGYGYTF
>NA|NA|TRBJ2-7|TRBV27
TGTGCCAGCAGTTACTCGGACCCCTACGAGCAGTACTTC
CASSYSDPYEQYF
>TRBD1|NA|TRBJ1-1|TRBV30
TGTGCCTGGAGTGTACGGACAGGGGACACTGAAGCTTTCTTT
CAWSVRTGDTEAFF
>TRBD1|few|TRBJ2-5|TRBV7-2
TGTGCCAGCAGCCCTTCGGACAGGGGGGGGACCCAGTACTTC
CASSPSDRGGTQYF
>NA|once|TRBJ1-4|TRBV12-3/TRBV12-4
TGTGCCAGCAGTTTAGGTTCCGGCGCCAGCCGTGAAGGAAAACTGTTTTTT
CASSLGSGASREGKLFF
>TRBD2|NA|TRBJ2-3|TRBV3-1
TGTGCCAGCAGCCAAATCTTGGGTCTAGCGGGGACGGATACGCAGTATTTT
CASSQILGLAGTDTQYF
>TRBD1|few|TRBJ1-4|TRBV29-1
TGCAGCGTTGCGGGACAGGGGACCTTAAATGAAAAACTGTTTTTT
CSVAGQGTLNEKLFF
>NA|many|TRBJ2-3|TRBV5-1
TGCGCCAGCAGCCCAAACCCAAGCACAGATACGCAGTATTTT
CASSPNPSTDTQYF
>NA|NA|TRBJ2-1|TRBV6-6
TGTGCCAGCAGTTACTCGTCGCATAGCTTGAGGGATGAGCAGTTCTTC
CASSYSSHSLRDEQFF
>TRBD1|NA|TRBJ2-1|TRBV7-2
TGTGCCAGCAGCTTAGGTGCACAGGGGCCCCCTTACAATGAGCAGTTCTTC
CASSLGAQGPPYNEQFF
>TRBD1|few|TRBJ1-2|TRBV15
TGTGCCACCAGCAGAGATGATTTAGGGACAGGGACTTTTGGCTACACCTTC
CATSRDDLGTGTFGYTF
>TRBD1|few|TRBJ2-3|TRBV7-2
TGTGCCAGCAGCTCCTTCTATGCGACAGGGGTGGGGTATTTT
CASSSFYATGVGYF
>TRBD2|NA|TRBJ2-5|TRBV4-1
TGCGCCAGCAGCCAAGATACACGGCTAGCGGGGTTGGCGGAGACCCAGTACTTC
CASSQDTRLAGLAETQYF
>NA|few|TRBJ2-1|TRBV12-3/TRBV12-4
TGTGCCAGCAGTTCGTTCCTCCCCAATGAGCAGTTCTTC
CASSSFLPNEQFF
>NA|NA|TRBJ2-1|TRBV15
TGTGCCACCAGCAGTGCCGGGAAGTCCTACAATGAGCAGTTCTTC
CATSSAGKSYNEQFF
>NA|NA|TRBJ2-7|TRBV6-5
TGTGCCAGTCGGGGGCCTCGGGACAACTACGAGCAGTACTTC
CASRGPRDNYEQYF
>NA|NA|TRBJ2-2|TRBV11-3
TGTGCCAGCAACGCCTCCCCCGGGGAGCTGTTTTTT
CASNASPGELFF
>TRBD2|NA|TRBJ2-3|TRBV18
TGTGCCAGCTCACCTTACGGGACTAGCGGGAGGAGAAGGACAGATACGCAGTATTTT
CASSPYGTSGRRRTDTQYF
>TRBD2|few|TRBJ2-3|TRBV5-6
TGTGCCAGCAGATCACACCGACTAGCGGTAGATACGCAGTATTTT
CASRSHRLAVDTQYF
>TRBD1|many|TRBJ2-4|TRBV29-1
TGCAGCGTAGAAGGACAGGGGGCGGGCATTCAGTACTTC
CSVEGQGAGIQYF
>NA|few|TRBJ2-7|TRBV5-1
TGCGCCAGCAGCTTGGCGCCAGGGCAACCCTACGAGCAGTACTTC
CASSLAPGQPYEQYF
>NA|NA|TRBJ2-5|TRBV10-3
TGTGCCATAGGCTTTTGGGGGAATGACCAAGAGACCCAGTACTTC
CAIGFWGNDQETQYF
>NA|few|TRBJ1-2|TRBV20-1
TGCAGTGCTAGAGAGGGAGGGGGAGTAATTCGTGGCTACACCTTC
CSAREGGGVIRGYTF
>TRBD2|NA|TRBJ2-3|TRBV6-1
TGTGCCAGCAGTGAACTGGGACTAGCGGGGGGGACCCCTAGCACAGATACGCAGTATTTT
CASSELGLAGGTPSTDTQYF
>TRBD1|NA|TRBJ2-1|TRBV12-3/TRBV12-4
TGTGCCAGCAGCCCCGCCGGGACAGGGGGAAGAGGCGGCTACAATGAGCAGTTCTTC
CASSPAGTGGRGGYNEQFF
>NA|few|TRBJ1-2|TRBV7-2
TGTGCCAGCAGCCGGTACAAGACGGACTACACCTTC
CASSRYKTDYTF
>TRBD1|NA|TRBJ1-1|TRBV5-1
TGCGCCAGCAGCTTGTATCCAGAGACAGGGGGCTTCAGCACTGAAGCTTTCTTT
CASSLYPETGGFSTEAFF
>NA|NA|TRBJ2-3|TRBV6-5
TGTGCCAGCAGTTCCAAGACGGCGAGAAACACAGATACGCAGTATTTT
CASSSKTARNTDTQYF
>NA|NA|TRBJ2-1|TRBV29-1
TGCAGCGTTGGACCGGAAGGGGACAATGAGCAGTTCTTC
CSVGPEGDNEQFF
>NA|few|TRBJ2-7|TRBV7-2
TGTGCCAGCAGCACCCCCGGGACACCGGCCGAGCAGTACTTC
CASSTPGTPAEQYF
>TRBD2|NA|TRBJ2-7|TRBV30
TGTGCCTGGAGCGATGGGCGGGAGTCCTACGAGCAGTACTTC
CAWSDGRESYEQYF